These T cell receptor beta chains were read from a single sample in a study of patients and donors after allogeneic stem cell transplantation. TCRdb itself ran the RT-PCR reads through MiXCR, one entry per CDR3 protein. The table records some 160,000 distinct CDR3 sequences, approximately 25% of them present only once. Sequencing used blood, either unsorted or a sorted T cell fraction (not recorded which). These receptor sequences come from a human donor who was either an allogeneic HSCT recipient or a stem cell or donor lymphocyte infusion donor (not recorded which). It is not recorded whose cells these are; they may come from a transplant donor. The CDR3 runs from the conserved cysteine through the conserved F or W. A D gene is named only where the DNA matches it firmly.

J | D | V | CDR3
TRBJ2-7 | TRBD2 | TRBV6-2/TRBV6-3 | CASSYAGGYEQYF
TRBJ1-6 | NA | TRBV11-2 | CASSLGPIDSPLHF
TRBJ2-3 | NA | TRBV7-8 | CASSPPDTDTQYF
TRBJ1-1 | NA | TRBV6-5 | CASSYSSILRLNTEAFF
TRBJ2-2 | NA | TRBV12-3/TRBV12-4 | CASSLEIGELFF
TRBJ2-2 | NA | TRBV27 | CASSLWGGELFF
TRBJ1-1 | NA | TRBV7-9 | CASSLAYNYTEAFF
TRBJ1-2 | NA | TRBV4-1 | CASSQDQRGSGYTF
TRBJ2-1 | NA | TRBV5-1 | CASSRSAATNEQFF
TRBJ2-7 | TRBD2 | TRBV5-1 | CASSAPAGNYEQYF
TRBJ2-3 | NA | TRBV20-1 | CSARRGNTDTQYF
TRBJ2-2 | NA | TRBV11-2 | CASSLAYAGELFF
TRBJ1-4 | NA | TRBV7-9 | CASSYRGLNEKLFF
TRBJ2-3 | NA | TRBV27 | CASGSPDGTDTQYF
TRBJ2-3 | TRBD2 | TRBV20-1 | CAVLSSGDTQYF
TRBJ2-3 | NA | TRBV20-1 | CSALEASRSTDTQYF
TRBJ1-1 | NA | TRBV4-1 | CASSQEGSGTEAFF
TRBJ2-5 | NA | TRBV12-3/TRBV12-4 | CASTLSDPFQETQYF
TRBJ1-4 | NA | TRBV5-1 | CASRLGGSEKLFF
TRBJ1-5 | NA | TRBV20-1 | CSARDRKEPQHF
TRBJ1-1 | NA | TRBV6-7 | CASSSPGDDADTEAFF
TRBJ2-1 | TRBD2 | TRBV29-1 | CSVERQRGGWGEQFF
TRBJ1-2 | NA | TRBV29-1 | CSDYRGAGYTF
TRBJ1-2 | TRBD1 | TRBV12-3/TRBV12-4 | CASIPGTGSGYTF
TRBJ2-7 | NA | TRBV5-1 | CASSRGDGQHFYEQYF
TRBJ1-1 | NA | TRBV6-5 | CASSSHRGATEAFF
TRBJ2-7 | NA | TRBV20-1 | CSATQGPSYEQYF
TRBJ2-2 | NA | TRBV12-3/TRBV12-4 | CASRPPVYTGELFF
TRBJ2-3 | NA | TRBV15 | CATSRDPGDTQYF
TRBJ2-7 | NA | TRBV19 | CASSIGLYFAGEQYF
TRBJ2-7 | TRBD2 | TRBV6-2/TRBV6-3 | CASATGLAGLYEQYF
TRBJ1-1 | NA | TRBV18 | CASSPHFGFVNTEAFF